The clone carrying this TCR beta chain was counted many times. Molecular barcoding with unique molecular identifiers was used for the TCRbeta library. MiXCR was run by TCRdb on the PCR reads, yielding one entry per CDR3 protein. The profile covers over 85,000 distinct CDR3 sequences, with about a tenth appearing a single time and approximately 7.9% taken by the ten largest. These data are taken from a study of T-cell reconstitution after alpha-beta-depleted transplantation in children. The CDR3 has 18 amino acids. Germline V lookup: CDR1 MNHEY, CDR2 SVGEGT. With V trimmed by 7 bases and J by 7 bases, 21 bases remained unmatched.

The sample consisted of PBMCs from the stem cell graft donor, taken from the stem cell graft. The sequence was collected from a human donor who donated a stem cell graft to a child with acute lymphoblastic leukemia. The gene calls are TRBV6-2 or TRBV6-3 and TRBJ2-1; 8 positions agree with TRBD2. CDR3 region: CASTPLVAGLLRGNEQFF. The CDR3 coding sequence is TGTGCCAGCACCCCCCTCGTAGCGGGACTACTTCGGGGGAATGAGCAGTTCTTC.